Following are 16 T cell receptor beta chains from one sample sequenced in a study of early T cells in non-severe SARS-CoV-2 infection. TCRdb ran MiXCR on the 5' RACE reads and lists one entry per CDR3 protein. The sample lists tens of thousands of distinct CDR3 sequences, roughly 7.9% seen once, with around an eighth in the top ten. Source: whole blood, taken at baseline. The receptors here all came from an adult who was a healthcare worker with PCR-confirmed SARS-CoV-2 infection or an uninfected control (not recorded which).

This clonotype was counted ten times or more. This rearrangement joins TRBV27 to TRBJ1-1; D remains ambiguous. The V gene lost 6 bases and the J gene lost 1 base, with 24 bases spanning the gap. Per the germline V gene, CDR1 is MNHEY and CDR2 is SMNVEV (reference sequence). CDR3 length equals 18 residues. The CDR3 loop is CASSPRLVLGSTNTEAFF. The CDR3 coding sequence is TGTGCCAGCAGCCCCCGGTTGGTATTGGGGAGCACGAACACTGAAGCTTTCTTT.

This clonotype has a count of ten or more. CDR3 sequence (DNA): TGTGCCAGCAGTTCTGGCAGGGTGAACACTGAAGCTTTCTTT. As protein: CASSSGRVNTEAFF. This rearrangement joins TRBV6-6 to TRBJ1-1, with D perhaps TRBD1 (5 bases). The CDR3 has 14 amino acids. Germline V gene sequence: CDR1 MNHNY, CDR2 SVGAGI (reference sequence). The V and J ends lost 4 bases and 0 bases respectively, with 9 bases between them.

The chain uses TRBV19 and TRBJ2-7; D is ambiguous. Trimming removed 10 bases from V and 1 base from J, with 11 bases in between. From germline, CDR1 is LNHDA and CDR2 SQIVND (reference sequence). The CDR3 runs to 12 residues. The CDR3 loop reads CATKGQSYEQYF. CDR3 sequence (DNA): TGTGCCACTAAAGGGCAGTCCTACGAGCAGTACTTC.

This clonotype was seen many times. The rearrangement links TRBV11-2 to TRBJ2-1, with TRBD1 identical over 7 bases. The germline V gene encodes CDR1 SGHAT and CDR2 FQNNGV. CDR3 length: 14 residues. Trimming cost V 5 bases and J 2 bases; bases outside gene matches: 3. In DNA form, the CDR3 reads TGTGCCAGCAGCAGAACAGGGGCCTACAATGAGCAGTTCTTC. Translation gives CASSRTGAYNEQFF.

This clonotype came up a few times. The chain carries TRBV19 and TRBJ1-4, with D possibly being TRBD1 (5 bases). This CDR3 has 15 amino acids. CDR1 and CDR2 from the germline V gene are LNHDA and SQIVND (reference sequence). Trimming took off 5 bases at V and 1 base at J, with 11 bases between the two ends. CDR3 sequence reads: CASSDRGRTNEKLFF. CDR3 nucleotide sequence: TGTGCCAGTAGTGACAGAGGACGAACTAATGAAAAACTGTTTTTT.

This clonotype came up many times. V usage is TRBV19 and J usage is TRBJ2-7, with TRBD1 identical over 10 bases. Per germline, CDR1 LNHDA and CDR2 SQIVND (reference sequence). CDR3 size: 15 residues. J gave up 3 bases and V 6 bases, and 8 bases lay outside the gene matches. The CDR3 protein is CASSSPGTGVYEQYF. CDR3 coding DNA: TGTGCCAGTAGCTCCCCCGGGACAGGGGTCTACGAGCAGTACTTC.

The V and J genes are TRBV5-6 and TRBJ1-1; D is ambiguous. The CDR3 runs to 14 residues. The ends were cut back, 0 bases at V and 1 base at J, with 7 bases in the middle. Germline CDR1 is SGHDT and CDR2 is YYEEEE. CDR3 protein: CASSLVGGNTEAFF. The CDR3, as DNA: TGTGCCAGCAGCTTGGTAGGCGGGAACACTGAAGCTTTCTTT.

V gene TRBV29-1 combines with J gene TRBJ2-7, with D tentatively TRBD1 (6 bases). Germline CDR1 is SQVTM and CDR2 is ANQGSEA. The CDR3 contains 12 residues. V lost 4 bases to trimming and J lost 6 bases, with 13 bases between them. This CDR3 reads CSVGKQGSEQYF. CDR3 coding DNA: TGCAGCGTTGGAAAACAGGGTAGCGAGCAGTACTTC.

This clonotype was counted ten times or more. The rearrangement joins TRBV7-9 to TRBJ2-1, with 8 nucleotides matching TRBD1. The germline gives CDR1 SEHNR, CDR2 FQNEAQ (reference sequence). The J segment lost 2 bases and the V segment lost 5 bases, leaving 8 bases of the junction unmatched. The CDR3 runs to 16 residues. CDR3 protein: CASSARDRRAYNEQFF. The DNA of the CDR3 is TGTGCCAGCAGCGCAAGGGACAGGAGGGCCTACAATGAGCAGTTCTTC.

This clonotype appeared a few times. This chain links TRBV7-8 with TRBJ1-5, with no clear D. Trimming removed 3 bases from V and 0 bases from J, with 9 bases in between. This CDR3 is built from 15 residues. The germline V gene has CDR1 SGHVS and CDR2 FQNEAQ. The CDR3 DNA reads as TGTGCCAGCAGCTTTACCGGGGATAGCAATCAGCCCCAGCATTTT. Translating it yields CASSFTGDSNQPQHF.

The V call is TRBV6-6, the J call TRBJ2-5; D call uncertain. CDR1 is MNHNY, CDR2 SVGAGI, per germline (reference sequence). The V and J ends lost 8 bases and 3 bases respectively, with 10 bases between them. CDR3 length: 12 amino acids. The CDR3 loop reads CASGERKETQYF. The CDR3 DNA follows: TGTGCCAGCGGCGAGCGCAAAGAGACCCAGTACTTC.

The J gene is TRBJ2-5, the V gene TRBV20-1, with 8 bases aligning to TRBD2. With V trimmed by 4 bases and J by 4 bases, 14 bases remained unmatched. This CDR3 is built from 16 residues. CDR1 and CDR2 from the germline V gene are DFQATT and SNEGSKA (reference sequence). CDR3 sequence (DNA): TGCAGTGCTACCCCCGTTCTTAGCGGGATTAGAGAGACCCAGTACTTC. Amino acid sequence: CSATPVLSGIRETQYF.

This clonotype was detected many times. J is TRBJ1-3 and V is TRBV11-2; no definite D call. Trimming left V 3 bases short and J 6 bases short, with 3 bases between. This CDR3 is built from 11 residues. CDR1 SGHAT and CDR2 FQNNGV come from the germline V gene. The CDR3 reads CASSFQNTIYF. As DNA, the CDR3 is TGTGCCAGCAGCTTCCAAAACACCATATATTTT.

This clonotype has only a few counts. The chain is built from TRBV12-3 or TRBV12-4 and TRBJ1-5; D possibly corresponds to TRBD1 (6 bases). This CDR3 is built from 15 residues. The germline V and J ends were trimmed by 1 base and 3 bases, with 10 bases remaining between them. The DNA for the CDR3 is TGTGCCAGCAGTTTAGACAGGGATGCCAATCAGCCCCAGCATTTT. Protein sequence: CASSLDRDANQPQHF.

This clonotype was observed a few times. The chain employs TRBV11-2 and TRBJ2-1; D may be TRBD1 or TRBD2 (6 bases each). Per the germline V gene, CDR1 is SGHAT and CDR2 is FQNNGV. The CDR3 loop spans 16 amino acids. The V end was cut by 1 base, the J end by 0 bases, with 10 bases between. CDR3 nucleotide sequence: TGTGCCAGCAGCTTAGGGGGGGCCAGCTCCTACAATGAGCAGTTCTTC. It specifies CASSLGGASSYNEQFF.

This clonotype was observed a few times. The chain employs TRBV6-5 and TRBJ1-1; D might be TRBD1 (6 bases). This CDR3 comprises 13 residues. Germline CDR1 is MNHEY and CDR2 is SVGAGI. Trimming shortened V by 6 bases and J by 2 bases, and 10 bases separated the two germline ends. CDR3 residues: CASSTGHNTEAFF. DNA of the CDR3: TGTGCCAGCAGCACGGGACACAACACTGAAGCTTTCTTT.